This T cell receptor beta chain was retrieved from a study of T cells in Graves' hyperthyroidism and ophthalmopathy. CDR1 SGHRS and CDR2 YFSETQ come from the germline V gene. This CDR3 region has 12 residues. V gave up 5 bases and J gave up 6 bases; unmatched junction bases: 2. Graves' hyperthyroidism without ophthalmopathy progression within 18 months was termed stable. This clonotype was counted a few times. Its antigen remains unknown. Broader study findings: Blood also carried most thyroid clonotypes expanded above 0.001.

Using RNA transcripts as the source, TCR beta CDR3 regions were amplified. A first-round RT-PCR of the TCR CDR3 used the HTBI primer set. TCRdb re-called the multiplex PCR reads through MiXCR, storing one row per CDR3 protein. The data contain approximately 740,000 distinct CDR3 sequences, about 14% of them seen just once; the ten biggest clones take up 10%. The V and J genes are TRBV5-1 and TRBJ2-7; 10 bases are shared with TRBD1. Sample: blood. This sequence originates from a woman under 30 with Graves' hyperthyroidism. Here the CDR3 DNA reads TGCGCCAGCAGTCGGGACAGGGGCGAGCAGTACTTC. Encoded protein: CASSRDRGEQYF. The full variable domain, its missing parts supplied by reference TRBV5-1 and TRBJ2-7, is KAGVTQTPRYLIKTRGQQVTLSCSPISGHRSVSWYQQTPGQGLQFLFEYFSETQRNKGNFPGRFSGRQFSNSRSEMNVSTLELGDSALYLCASSRDRGEQYFGPGTRLTVT.